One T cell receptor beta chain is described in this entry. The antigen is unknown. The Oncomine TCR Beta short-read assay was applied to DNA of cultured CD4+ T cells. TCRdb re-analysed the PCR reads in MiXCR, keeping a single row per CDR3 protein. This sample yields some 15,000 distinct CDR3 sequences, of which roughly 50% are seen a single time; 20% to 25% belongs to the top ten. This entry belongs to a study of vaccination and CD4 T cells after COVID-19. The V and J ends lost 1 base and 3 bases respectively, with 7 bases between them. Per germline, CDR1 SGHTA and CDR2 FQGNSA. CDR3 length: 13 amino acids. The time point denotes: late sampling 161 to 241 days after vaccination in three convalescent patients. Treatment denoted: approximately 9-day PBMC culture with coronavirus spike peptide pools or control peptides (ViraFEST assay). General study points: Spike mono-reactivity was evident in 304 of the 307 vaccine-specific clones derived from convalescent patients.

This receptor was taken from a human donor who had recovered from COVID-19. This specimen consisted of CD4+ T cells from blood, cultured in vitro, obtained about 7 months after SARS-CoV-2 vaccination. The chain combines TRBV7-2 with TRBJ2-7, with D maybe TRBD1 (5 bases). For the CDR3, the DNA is TGTGCCAGCAGCTTAGAACAGGACTACGAGCAGTACTTC. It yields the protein CASSLEQDYEQYF.